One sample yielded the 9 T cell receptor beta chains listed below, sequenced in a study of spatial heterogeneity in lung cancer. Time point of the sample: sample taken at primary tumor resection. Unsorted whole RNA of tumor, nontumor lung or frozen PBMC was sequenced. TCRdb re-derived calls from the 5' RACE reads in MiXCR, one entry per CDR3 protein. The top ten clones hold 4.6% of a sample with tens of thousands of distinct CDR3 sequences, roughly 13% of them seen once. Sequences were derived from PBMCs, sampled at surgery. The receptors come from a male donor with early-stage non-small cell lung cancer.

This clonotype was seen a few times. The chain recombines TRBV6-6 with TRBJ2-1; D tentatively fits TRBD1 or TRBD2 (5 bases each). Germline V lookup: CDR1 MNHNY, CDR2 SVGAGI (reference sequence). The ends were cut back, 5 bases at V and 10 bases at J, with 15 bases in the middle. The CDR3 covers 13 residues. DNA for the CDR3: TGTGCCAGCAGTCGGGACCCCACCGGGGAGCAGTTCTTC. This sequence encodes CASSRDPTGEQFF.

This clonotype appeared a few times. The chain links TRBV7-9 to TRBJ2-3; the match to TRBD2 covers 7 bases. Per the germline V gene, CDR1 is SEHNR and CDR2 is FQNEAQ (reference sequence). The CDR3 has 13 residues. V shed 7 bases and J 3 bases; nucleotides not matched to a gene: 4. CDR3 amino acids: CASTRLATDTQYF. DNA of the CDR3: TGTGCCAGCACCCGACTAGCAACAGATACGCAGTATTTT.

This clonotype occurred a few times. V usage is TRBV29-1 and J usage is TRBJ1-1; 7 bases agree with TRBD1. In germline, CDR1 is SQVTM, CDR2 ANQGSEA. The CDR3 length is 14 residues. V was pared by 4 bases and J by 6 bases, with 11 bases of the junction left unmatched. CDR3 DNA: TGCAGCGTTGGCGACCTGACAGGGCGAGCTGAAGCTTTCTTT. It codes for CSVGDLTGRAEAFF.

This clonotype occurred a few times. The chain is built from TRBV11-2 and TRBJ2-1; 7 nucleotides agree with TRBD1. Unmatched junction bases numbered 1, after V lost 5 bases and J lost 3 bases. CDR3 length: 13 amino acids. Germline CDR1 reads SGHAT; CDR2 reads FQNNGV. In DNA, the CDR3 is TGTGCCAGCAGCCGACAGGGCTACAATGAGCAGTTCTTC. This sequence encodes CASSRQGYNEQFF.

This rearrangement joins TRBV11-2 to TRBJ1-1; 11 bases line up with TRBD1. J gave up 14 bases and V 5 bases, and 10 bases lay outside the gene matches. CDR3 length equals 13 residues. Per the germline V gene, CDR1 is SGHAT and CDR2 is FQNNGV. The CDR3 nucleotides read TGTGCCAGCAGCCTCCGGACAGGGGGCGTCGAATTCTTT. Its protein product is CASSLRTGGVEFF. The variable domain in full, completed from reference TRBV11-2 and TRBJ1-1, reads EAGVAQSPRYKIIEKRQSVAFWCNPISGHATLYWYQQILGQGPKLLIQFQNNGVVDDSQLPKDRFSAERLKGVDSTLKIQPAKLEDSAVYLCASSLRTGGVEFFGQGTRLTVV.

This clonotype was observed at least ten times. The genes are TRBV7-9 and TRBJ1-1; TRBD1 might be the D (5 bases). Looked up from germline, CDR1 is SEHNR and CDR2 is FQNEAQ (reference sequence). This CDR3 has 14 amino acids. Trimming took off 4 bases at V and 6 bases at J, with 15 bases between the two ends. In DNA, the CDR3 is TGTGCCAGCAGCTCCAATCGGGCGGGGGCTGAAGCTTTCTTT. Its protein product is CASSSNRAGAEAFF.

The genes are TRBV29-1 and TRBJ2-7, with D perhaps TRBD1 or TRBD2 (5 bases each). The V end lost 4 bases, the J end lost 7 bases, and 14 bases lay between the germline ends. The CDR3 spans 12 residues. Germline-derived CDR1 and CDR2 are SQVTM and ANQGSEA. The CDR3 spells CSVAGTPGEQYF. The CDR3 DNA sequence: TGCAGCGTTGCCGGGACCCCGGGAGAGCAGTACTTC.

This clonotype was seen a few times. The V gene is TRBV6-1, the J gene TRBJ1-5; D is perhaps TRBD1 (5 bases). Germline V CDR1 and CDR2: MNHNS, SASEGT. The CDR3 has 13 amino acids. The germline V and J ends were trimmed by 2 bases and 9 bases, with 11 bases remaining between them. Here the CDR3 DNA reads TGTGCCAGCAGTGAAACCCCAAGGGGGCCCCAGCATTTT. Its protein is CASSETPRGPQHF.

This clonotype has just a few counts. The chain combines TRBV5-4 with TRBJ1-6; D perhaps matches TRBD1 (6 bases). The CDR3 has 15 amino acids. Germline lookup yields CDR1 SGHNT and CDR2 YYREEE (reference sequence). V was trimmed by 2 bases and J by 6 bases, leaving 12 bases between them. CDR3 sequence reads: CASSFAGAGNSPLHF. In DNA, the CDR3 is TGTGCCAGCAGCTTTGCAGGGGCCGGTAATTCACCCCTCCACTTT.